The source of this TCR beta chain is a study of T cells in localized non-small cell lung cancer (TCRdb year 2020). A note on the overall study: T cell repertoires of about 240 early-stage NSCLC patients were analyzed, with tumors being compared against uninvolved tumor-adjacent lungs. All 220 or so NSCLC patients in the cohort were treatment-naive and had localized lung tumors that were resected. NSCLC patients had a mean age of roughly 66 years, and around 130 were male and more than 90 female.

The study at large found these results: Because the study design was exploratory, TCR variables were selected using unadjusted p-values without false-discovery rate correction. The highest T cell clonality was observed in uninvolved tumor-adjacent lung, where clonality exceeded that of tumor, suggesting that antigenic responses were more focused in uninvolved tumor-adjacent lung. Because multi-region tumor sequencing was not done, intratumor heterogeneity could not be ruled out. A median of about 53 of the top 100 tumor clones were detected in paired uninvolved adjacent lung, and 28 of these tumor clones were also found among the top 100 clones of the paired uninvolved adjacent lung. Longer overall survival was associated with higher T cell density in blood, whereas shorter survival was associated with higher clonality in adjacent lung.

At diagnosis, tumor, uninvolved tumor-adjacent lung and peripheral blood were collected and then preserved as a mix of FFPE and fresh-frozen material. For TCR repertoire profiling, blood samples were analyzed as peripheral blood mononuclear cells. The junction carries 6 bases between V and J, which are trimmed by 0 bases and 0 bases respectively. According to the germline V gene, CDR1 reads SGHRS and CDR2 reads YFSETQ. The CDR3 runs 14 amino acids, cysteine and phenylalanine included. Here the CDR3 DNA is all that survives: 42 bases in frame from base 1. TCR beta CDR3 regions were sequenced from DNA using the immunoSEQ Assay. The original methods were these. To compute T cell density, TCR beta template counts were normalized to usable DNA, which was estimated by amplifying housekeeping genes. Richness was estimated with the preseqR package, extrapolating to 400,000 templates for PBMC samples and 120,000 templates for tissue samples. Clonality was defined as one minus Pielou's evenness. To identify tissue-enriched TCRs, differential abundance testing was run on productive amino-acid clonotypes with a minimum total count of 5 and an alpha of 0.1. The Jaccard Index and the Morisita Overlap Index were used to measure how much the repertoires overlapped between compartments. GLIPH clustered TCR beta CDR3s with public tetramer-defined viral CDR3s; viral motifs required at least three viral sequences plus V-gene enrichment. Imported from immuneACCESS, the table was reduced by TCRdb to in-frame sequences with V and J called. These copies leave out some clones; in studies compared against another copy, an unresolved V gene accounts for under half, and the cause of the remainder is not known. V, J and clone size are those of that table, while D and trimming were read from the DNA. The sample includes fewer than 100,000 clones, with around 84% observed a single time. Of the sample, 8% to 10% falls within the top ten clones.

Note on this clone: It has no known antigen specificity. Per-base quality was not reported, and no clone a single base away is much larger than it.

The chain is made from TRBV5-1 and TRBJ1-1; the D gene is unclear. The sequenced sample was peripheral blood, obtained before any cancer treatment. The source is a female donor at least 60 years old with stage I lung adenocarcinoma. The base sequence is TGCGCCAGCAGCTTGGGGTGGATGAACACTGAAGCTTTCTTT. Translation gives CASSLGWMNTEAFF.